The 25 T cell receptor beta chains given below trace back to one sample, sequenced in a study of identical twins. TCRdb re-called the 5' RACE reads with MiXCR, one entry per CDR3 protein. The sample comprises 500,000 to 600,000 distinct CDR3 sequences, under 25% of which are singletons, and about 0.99% rests with the top ten. These data were likewise used in another study, on T cells expressing NK-cell markers.

The sample was CD4+ T cells sorted from blood. These receptors all come from a woman aged 18-29 years in good health.

The chain combines TRBV29-1 with TRBJ2-7; 7 positions match TRBD1. The length of the CDR3 is 11 residues. Germline V gives CDR1 SQVTM, CDR2 ANQGSEA. The V gene end was trimmed by 7 bases and the J gene end by 5 bases; junction bases not matched to a gene: 5. The CDR3 spells CSATTGHEQYF. CDR3 nucleotides: TGCAGCGCTACGACAGGGCACGAGCAGTACTTC.

The chain carries TRBV7-2 and TRBJ2-2, with 7 bases that match TRBD2. Germline CDR1 and CDR2: SGHTA and FQGNSA. This CDR3 is 15 amino acids long. J was trimmed by 4 bases and V by 1 base; bases with no gene match: 3. This CDR3 reads CASSLGGSITGELFF. Here the CDR3 DNA reads TGTGCCAGCAGCTTAGGCGGGAGTATCACCGGGGAGCTGTTTTTT.

The V gene is TRBV7-2, the J gene TRBJ2-3; no clear D. V was pared by 4 bases and J by 8 bases, with 13 bases between. Germline CDR1 SGHTA, CDR2 FQGNSA. The CDR3 totals 13 residues. The CDR3 spells CASSSRPRRTQYF. Here the CDR3 DNA reads TGTGCCAGCAGCTCACGCCCCAGGCGTACGCAGTATTTT.

This rearrangement joins TRBV5-6 to TRBJ1-1, with 9 bases aligning to TRBD1. Germline CDR1 and CDR2: SGHDT and YYEEEE. V trimming: 0 bases; J trimming: 6 bases; junction bases outside the gene matches: 12. The CDR3 has 17 residues. In DNA form, the CDR3 reads TGTGCCAGCAGCTTGGGTTTGGGACAGGGCGGGATCGCTGAAGCTTTCTTT. Residues: CASSLGLGQGGIAEAFF.

This clonotype was counted only a few times. The V call is TRBV20-1, the J call TRBJ1-1; possibly TRBD1 for D (5 bases). Germline CDR1 is DFQATT and CDR2 is SNEGSKA (reference sequence). There are 11 residues in the CDR3. Trimming shortened V by 3 bases and J by 7 bases, and 9 bases separated the two germline ends. The CDR3 protein is CSARVGVEAFF. In nucleotides, the CDR3 is TGCAGTGCTAGGGTAGGGGTTGAAGCTTTCTTT.

This clonotype was detected a few times. The V gene is TRBV20-1, the J gene TRBJ2-1; D remains unclear. Trimming cost V 0 bases and J 0 bases, with 3 bases left between them. This CDR3 is 13 amino acids long. Looked up from germline, CDR1 is DFQATT and CDR2 is SNEGSKA (reference sequence). The CDR3 sequence is CSARDYSYNEQFF. The DNA of the CDR3 is TGCAGTGCTAGAGACTACTCCTACAATGAGCAGTTCTTC.

This clonotype appeared a few times. V gene TRBV4-1 combines with J gene TRBJ1-5; D gene ambiguous. The CDR3 covers 15 residues. CDR1 MGHRA and CDR2 YSYEKL come from the germline V gene. With 1 base removed from V and 2 bases from J, the gap between germline ends came to 9 bases. CDR3 in DNA: TGCGCCAGCAGCCAAGTAGGCAGAGGCAATCAGCCCCAGCATTTT. This encodes CASSQVGRGNQPQHF.

The chain combines TRBV11-3 with TRBJ1-1; D unclear. Germline CDR1 is SGHNT and CDR2 is YENEEA. V lost 2 bases, J lost 2 bases, and 6 bases lay in between. The CDR3 spans 13 residues. CDR3 sequence reads: CASSLFYNTEAFF. As DNA, the CDR3 is TGTGCCAGCAGCTTATTTTATAACACTGAAGCTTTCTTT.

This clonotype was detected only a few times. The chain employs TRBV4-3 and TRBJ2-2; 10 nucleotides match TRBD2. Germline lookup yields CDR1 LGHNA and CDR2 YSLEER. The trim removed 2 bases at V and 2 bases at J, leaving 8 bases unmatched. The CDR3 runs 18 residues. The CDR3 region is CASSQRTSGRTNTGELFF. The CDR3 DNA is TGCGCCAGCAGCCAACGGACTAGCGGACGGACCAACACCGGGGAGCTGTTTTTT.

The genes are TRBV20-1 and TRBJ1-2; 8 bases map to TRBD1. The V gene end was trimmed by 4 bases and the J gene end by 4 bases; junction bases not matched to a gene: 5. CDR3 size: 13 residues. The V gene's germline CDR1 is DFQATT and CDR2 SNEGSKA (reference sequence). CDR3 nucleotide sequence: TGCAGTGCTAAGGTAGACAGGGGCTATGGCTACACCTTC. This encodes CSAKVDRGYGYTF.

This rearrangement joins TRBV7-2 to TRBJ2-2; D might be TRBD2 (5 bases). The CDR3 length is 15 residues. Trimming took off 2 bases at V and 3 bases at J, with 10 bases between the two ends. Germline-derived CDR1 and CDR2 are SGHTA and FQGNSA. The CDR3 loop reads CASSLRAVYTGELFF. The DNA of the CDR3 is TGTGCCAGCAGCTTAAGAGCGGTCTACACCGGGGAGCTGTTTTTT.

The rearrangement joins TRBV6-2 or TRBV6-3 to TRBJ2-1, with 11 bases lining up with TRBD2. Per the germline V gene, CDR1 is MNHEY and CDR2 is SVGEGT. The length of the CDR3 is 15 residues. V dropped 5 bases and J dropped 9; count of bases not matched to a gene: 9. The CDR3 DNA is TGTGCCAGCAGTCCCTATAGCGGGGGGGCCTCTGAGCAGTTCTTC. As protein: CASSPYSGGASEQFF.

There are a few counts of this clonotype. This chain connects TRBV29-1 to TRBJ2-3; the match to TRBD2 covers 7 bases. This CDR3 spans 15 amino acids. The J segment lost 0 bases and the V segment lost 4 bases, leaving 7 bases of the junction unmatched. Germline V gene lookup returns CDR1 SQVTM and CDR2 ANQGSEA. The CDR3, as DNA: TGCAGCGTTGCCACTAGCGCGACTAGCACAGATACGCAGTATTTT. Amino acid sequence: CSVATSATSTDTQYF.

The V and J genes are TRBV30 and TRBJ1-5; TRBD1 matches at 7 bases. The CDR3 is made up of 12 amino acids. Germline V gives CDR1 GTSNPN, CDR2 SVGIG (reference sequence). V was pared by 4 bases and J by 9 bases, with 6 bases of the junction left unmatched. Here the CDR3 reads CAWKRGQGPQHF. The CDR3 DNA follows: TGTGCCTGGAAGAGGGGGCAGGGGCCCCAGCATTTT.

This clonotype was observed many times. V usage is TRBV10-3 and J usage is TRBJ2-5; no definite D call. V lost 5 bases and J lost 4, with 20 bases in between. The length of the CDR3 is 16 residues. CDR1 is ENHRY and CDR2 is SYGVKD in the germline V gene. CDR3 residues: CAISLRHPLVGETQYF. Here the CDR3 DNA reads TGTGCCATCAGTTTAAGACATCCCTTGGTTGGAGAGACCCAGTACTTC.

The chain couples TRBV5-1 to TRBJ2-1; maybe TRBD1 (6 bases). The ends were cut back, 0 bases at V and 2 bases at J, with 15 bases in the middle. This CDR3 contains 17 residues. CDR1 SGHRS and CDR2 YFSETQ come from the germline V gene. The CDR3 bases are TGCGCCAGCAGCTTGGCCGGGACACCTACCCCCTACAATGAGCAGTTCTTC. Amino acid sequence: CASSLAGTPTPYNEQFF.

The rearrangement uses TRBV20-1 and TRBJ2-1, with 10 bases fitting TRBD2. V lost 5 bases to trimming and J lost 10 bases; unmatched junction nucleotides: 14. CDR1 DFQATT and CDR2 SNEGSKA come from the germline V gene (reference sequence). The CDR3 has 15 residues. The CDR3 DNA sequence: TGCAGTGCTCTCCTTCCACTAGCGGGATACCTCGAGCAGTTCTTC. Amino acids: CSALLPLAGYLEQFF.

This chain connects TRBV11-1 to TRBJ2-3, with 12 bases fitting TRBD2. The CDR3 consists of 19 residues. CDR1 is SGHAT and CDR2 is FQDESV in the germline V gene (reference sequence). The ends lost 2 bases at V and 1 base at J; junction bases unmatched: 10. CDR3 protein: CASSLRGTSGFLGTDTQYF. CDR3 in DNA: TGTGCCAGCAGCTTACGTGGGACTAGCGGGTTCCTCGGCACAGATACGCAGTATTTT.

This clonotype has only a few counts. V usage is TRBV5-6 and J usage is TRBJ1-5, with D perhaps TRBD1 (5 bases). V was pared by 2 bases and J by 1 base, with 10 bases between. Germline V gene lookup returns CDR1 SGHDT and CDR2 YYEEEE. The CDR3 consists of 15 residues. The CDR3, as DNA: TGTGCCAGCAGCTTTAGGGGTTCCAGCAATCAGCCCCAGCATTTT. Translation gives CASSFRGSSNQPQHF.

This clonotype was observed many times. J is TRBJ2-1 and V is TRBV12-3 or TRBV12-4, with TRBD2 matching over 8 bases. The junction had 4 bases not matched to a gene; V was cut back by 0 bases and J by 6 bases. The CDR3 has 15 residues. Here the CDR3 reads CASSLAHAGGNEQFF. The CDR3 nucleotides read TGTGCCAGCAGTTTAGCGCACGCGGGGGGCAATGAGCAGTTCTTC.

The chain joins TRBV6-5 to TRBJ1-1, with D hard to call. V gave up 4 bases and J gave up 4 bases, with 19 bases separating them. Germline values: CDR1 MNHEY, CDR2 SVGAGI. This CDR3 region has 16 residues. The CDR3, as DNA: TGTGCCAGCAGTTCCCTGAGACACCCTAGAAGCACTGAAGCTTTCTTT. The encoded protein is CASSSLRHPRSTEAFF.

This clonotype was seen more than once but under ten times. One junction end does not reproduce the germline sequence, and a read error may be involved. The V gene is TRBV5-1, the J gene TRBJ2-7; D could derive from TRBD1 or TRBD2 (5 bases each). CDR3 length equals 12 residues. Germline loops: CDR1 SGHRS, CDR2 YFSETQ. CDR3 nucleotides: TGCGCCAGCAGGTTGGGGGACCACGAGCAGTACTTC. Translating it yields CASRLGDHEQYF.

This CDR3 is CASSLNGEGAFF. The CDR3, as DNA: TGTGCCAGCAGTTTAAATGGGGAGGGAGCTTTCTTT. This sequence joins TRBV12-3 or TRBV12-4 and TRBJ1-1; D is unresolved. V was trimmed by 2 bases and J by 10 bases, leaving 11 bases between them. The CDR3 runs to 12 residues.

The table lists this clonotype with a few counts. CDR3 DNA: TGTGCCAGCAGCTTCAGTCATACAGGGCGCCGTTACAATGAGCAGTTCTTC. This translates into CASSFSHTGRRYNEQFF. The chain joins TRBV6-2 or TRBV6-3 to TRBJ2-1, with a weak D call TRBD1 (6 bases). The CDR3 is 17 residues long. V shed 6 bases and J shed 4 bases, with 22 bases lying between them. From germline, CDR1 is MNHEY and CDR2 SVGEGT.

This clonotype came up a few times. The genes are TRBV7-3 and TRBJ2-3; D tentatively reads TRBD1 or TRBD2 (6 bases each). Per germline, CDR1 SGHTA and CDR2 FQGTGA. CDR3 size: 14 residues. The ends were cut back, 6 bases at V and 6 bases at J, with 16 bases in the middle. DNA for the CDR3: TGTGCCAGCAGTGGGGGGCTTAGCGTGGATACGCAGTATTTT. Translating it yields CASSGGLSVDTQYF. The full variable domain, in which reference TRBV7-3 and TRBJ2-3 provide the parts outside the CDR3, is GAGVSQTPSNKVTEKGKYVELRCDPISGHTALYWYRQSLGQGPEFLIYFQGTGAADDSGLPNDRFFAVRPEGSVSTLKIQRTERGDSAVYLCASSGGLSVDTQYFGPGTRLTVL.